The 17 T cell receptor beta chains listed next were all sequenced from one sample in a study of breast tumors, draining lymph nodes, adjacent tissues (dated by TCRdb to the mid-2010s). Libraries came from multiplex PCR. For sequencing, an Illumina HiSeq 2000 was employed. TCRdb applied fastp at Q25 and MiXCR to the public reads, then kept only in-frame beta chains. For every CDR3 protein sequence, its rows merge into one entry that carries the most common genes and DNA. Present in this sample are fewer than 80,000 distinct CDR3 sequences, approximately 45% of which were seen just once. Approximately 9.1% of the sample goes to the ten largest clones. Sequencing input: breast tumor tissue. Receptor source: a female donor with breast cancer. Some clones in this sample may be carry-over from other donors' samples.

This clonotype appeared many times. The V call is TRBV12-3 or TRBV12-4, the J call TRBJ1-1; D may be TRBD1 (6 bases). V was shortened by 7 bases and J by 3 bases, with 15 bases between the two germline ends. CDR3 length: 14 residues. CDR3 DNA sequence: TGTGCCAGCACCCGGACAGAAGACTACACTGAAGCTTTCTTT. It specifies CASTRTEDYTEAFF.

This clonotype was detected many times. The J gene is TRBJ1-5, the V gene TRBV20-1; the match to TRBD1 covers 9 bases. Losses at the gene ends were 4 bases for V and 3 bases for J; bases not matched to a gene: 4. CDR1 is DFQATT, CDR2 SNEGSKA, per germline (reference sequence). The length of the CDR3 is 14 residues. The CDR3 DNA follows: TGCAGTGCTATGACAGGGGGACCCAATCAGCCCCAGCATTTT. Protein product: CSAMTGGPNQPQHF.

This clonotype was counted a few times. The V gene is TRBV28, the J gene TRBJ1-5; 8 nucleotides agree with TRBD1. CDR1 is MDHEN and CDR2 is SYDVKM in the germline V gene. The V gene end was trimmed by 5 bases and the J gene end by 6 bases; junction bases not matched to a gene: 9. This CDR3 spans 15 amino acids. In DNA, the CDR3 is TGTGCCAGCAGTAATCAGGCAGGGGGCTTTCAGCCCCAGCATTTT. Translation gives CASSNQAGGFQPQHF.

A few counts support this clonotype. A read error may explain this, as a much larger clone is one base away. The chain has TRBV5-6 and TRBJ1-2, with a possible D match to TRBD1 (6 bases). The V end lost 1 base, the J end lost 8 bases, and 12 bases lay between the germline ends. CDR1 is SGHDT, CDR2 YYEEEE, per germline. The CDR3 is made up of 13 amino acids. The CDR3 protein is CASSLRTARGYTF. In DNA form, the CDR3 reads TGTGCCAGCAGCTTGAGGACAGCGCGGGGCTACACCTTC. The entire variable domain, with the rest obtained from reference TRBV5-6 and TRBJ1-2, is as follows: DAGVTQSPTHLIKTRGQQVTLRCSPKSGHDTVSWYQQALGQGPQFIFQYYEEEERQRGNFPDRFSGHQFPNYSSELNVNALLLGDSALYLCASSLRTARGYTFGSGTRLTVV.

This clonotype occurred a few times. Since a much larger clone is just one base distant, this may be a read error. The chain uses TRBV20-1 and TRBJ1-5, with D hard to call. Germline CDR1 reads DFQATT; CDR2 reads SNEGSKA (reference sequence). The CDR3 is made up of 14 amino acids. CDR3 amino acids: CSARDRISNPPQHF. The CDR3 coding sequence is TGCAGTGCTAGAGATCGGATTAGCAATCCGCCCCAGCATTTT.

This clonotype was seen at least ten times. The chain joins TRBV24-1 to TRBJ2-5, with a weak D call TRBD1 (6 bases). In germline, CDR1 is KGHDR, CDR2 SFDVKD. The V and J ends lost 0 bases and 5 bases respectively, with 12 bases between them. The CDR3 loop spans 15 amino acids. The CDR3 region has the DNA TGTGCCACCAGTGATTTGGGACAGCTGGGGGAGACCCAGTACTTC. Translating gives CATSDLGQLGETQYF.

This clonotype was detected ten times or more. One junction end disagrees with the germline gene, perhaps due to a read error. CDR3 DNA: TGTGCCAGCAGTCACTCGGACAGGGGGTACAATCAGCCCCAGCATTTT. Protein product: CASSHSDRGYNQPQHF. The chain combines TRBV6-6 with TRBJ1-5, with 10 positions matching TRBD1. CDR1 is MNHNY, CDR2 SVGAGI, per germline (reference sequence). This CDR3 is 16 amino acids long.

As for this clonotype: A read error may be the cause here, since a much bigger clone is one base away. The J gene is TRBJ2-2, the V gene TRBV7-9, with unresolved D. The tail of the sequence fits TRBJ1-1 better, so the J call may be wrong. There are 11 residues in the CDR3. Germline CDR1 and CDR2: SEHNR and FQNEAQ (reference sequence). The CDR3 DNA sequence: TGTGCCAGCAGCTTATGGGCTGAAGCTTTCTTT. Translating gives CASSLWAEAFF.

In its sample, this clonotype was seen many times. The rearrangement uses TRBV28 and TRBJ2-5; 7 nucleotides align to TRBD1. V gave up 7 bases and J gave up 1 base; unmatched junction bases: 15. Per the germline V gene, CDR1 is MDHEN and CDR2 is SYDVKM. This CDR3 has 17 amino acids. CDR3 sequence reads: CASNWDSPLAGQETQYF. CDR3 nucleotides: TGTGCCAGCAATTGGGACAGCCCTCTCGCTGGCCAAGAGACCCAGTACTTC.

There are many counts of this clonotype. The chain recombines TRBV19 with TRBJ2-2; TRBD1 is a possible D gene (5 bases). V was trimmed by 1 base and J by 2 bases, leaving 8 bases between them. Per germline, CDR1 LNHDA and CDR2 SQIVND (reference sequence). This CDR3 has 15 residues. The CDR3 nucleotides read TGTGCCAGTAGTATAGGGCAGGGAAACACCGGGGAGCTGTTTTTT. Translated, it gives CASSIGQGNTGELFF.

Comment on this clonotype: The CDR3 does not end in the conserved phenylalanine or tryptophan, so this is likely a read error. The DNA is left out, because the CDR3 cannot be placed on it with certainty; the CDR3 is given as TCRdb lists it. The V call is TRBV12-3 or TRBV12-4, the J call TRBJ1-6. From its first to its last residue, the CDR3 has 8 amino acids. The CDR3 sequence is CASSSANY.

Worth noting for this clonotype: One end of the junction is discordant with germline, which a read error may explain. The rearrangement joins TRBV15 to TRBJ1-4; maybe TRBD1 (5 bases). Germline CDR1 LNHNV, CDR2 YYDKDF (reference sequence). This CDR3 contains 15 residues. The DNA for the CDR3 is TGTGCCACCAGCATGGCCGGGACTCGTAATGAAAAGCTGTTTTTT. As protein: CATSMAGTRNEKLFF.

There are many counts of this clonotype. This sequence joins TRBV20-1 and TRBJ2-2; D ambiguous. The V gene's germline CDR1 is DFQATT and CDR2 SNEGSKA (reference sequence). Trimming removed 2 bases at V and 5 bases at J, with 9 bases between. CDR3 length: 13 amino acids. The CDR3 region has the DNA TGCAGTGCTAGATTTGGGGATACCGGGGAGCTGTTTTTT. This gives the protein CSARFGDTGELFF.

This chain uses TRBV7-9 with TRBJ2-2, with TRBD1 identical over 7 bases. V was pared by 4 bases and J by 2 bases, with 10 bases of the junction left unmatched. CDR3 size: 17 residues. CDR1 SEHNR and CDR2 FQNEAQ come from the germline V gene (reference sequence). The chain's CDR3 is CASSSLDGTENTGELFF. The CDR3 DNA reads TGTGCCAGCAGCTCCCTGGACGGGACAGAAAACACCGGGGAGCTGTTTTTT.

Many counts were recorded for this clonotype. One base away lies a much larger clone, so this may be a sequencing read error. The CDR3 sequence: CASSLKVVGVETQHF. The CDR3 DNA sequence: TGTGCCAGCAGCTTAAAGGTCGTTGGGGTTGAGACCCAGCACTTC. This chain links TRBV7-9 with TRBJ2-5; no clear D gene. Per germline, CDR1 SEHNR and CDR2 FQNEAQ (reference sequence). This CDR3 comprises 15 residues.

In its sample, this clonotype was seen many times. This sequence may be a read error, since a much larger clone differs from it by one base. CDR3 in DNA: TGCAGTGCTAGTTTGCAGCACTATGGCTCCACCTTC. Amino acid sequence: CSASLQHYGSTF. This chain links TRBV20-1 with TRBJ1-2; D remains ambiguous. This CDR3 is built from 12 residues. Germline V gives CDR1 DFQATT, CDR2 SNEGSKA (reference sequence).

The CDR3 DNA sequence: TGCAGCGTTAAGCTCGCCGGAAACACCATATATTTT. Translating it yields CSVKLAGNTIYF. This chain uses TRBV29-1 with TRBJ1-3; no reliable D call. CDR1 is SQVTM, CDR2 ANQGSEA, per germline. CDR3 length: 12 residues. V lost 5 bases and J lost 4, with 9 bases in between. The whole variable domain, filled in from reference TRBV29-1 and TRBJ1-3, reads SAVISQKPSRDICQRGTSLTIQCQVDSQVTMMFWYRQQPGQSLTLIATANQGSEATYESGFVIDKFPISRPNLTFSTLTVSNMSPEDSSIYLCSVKLAGNTIYFGEGSWLTVV.